This TCR beta chain was recovered during a study of beta chain features in type 1 diabetes (dated by TCRdb to 2016 to 2019). In the study overall: No differences in mean age, gender distribution, total cell number or subset yield were found between patients and healthy donors. A total of about 110,000,000 sorted cells were examined across all samples, and a strong correlation was observed between cell number per subset and RNA yield. The study compared TCRB repertoires of sorted circulating CD4+ T cell subsets between recently diagnosed type 1 diabetes patients and matched healthy donors. Regulatory and stem cell-like memory subsets were obtained from only 8 patients and roughly eight healthy donors, while naive and central memory subsets were obtained from all 30 or so donors.

On this clone itself: Its specific antigen is unknown. No clone much larger than this one lies a single base away; base qualities are absent. This specimen includes other DNA sequences encoding the same CDR3.

The entire amount of isolated RNA was reverse transcribed using the High Capacity cDNA Reverse Transcription Kit, so the sequenced TCRB transcripts were expressed ones. Naive, central memory and regulatory T cell samples underwent deep immunoSEQ sequencing, averaging approximately 3.3 million total reads per sample. Sorted cells were lysed in RLT buffer and RNA was extracted with DNase-treated RNeasy Micro or Mini kits, depending on cell number. Each cell subset was processed on its own to prevent cross-contamination, while patient and healthy donor samples were processed together. TCRB sequences were amplified from cDNA with the immunoSEQ multiplex PCR, producing 87-bp fragments spanning the CDR3 region. The amplicons were sequenced using the Illumina HiSeq platform. As for the original processing: Synthetic template baselines were used to correct PCR bias computationally, reads within Hamming distance 2 were collapsed, and singletons that could not be merged were discarded. Reads were aligned against IMGT so that V, D and J genes, CDR3 length and insertions or deletions at six rearrangement sites could be assigned. Clonotype counts were normalized to sorted cell number within each subset before computing true diversity and Gini coefficients with the tcR R package. The overlap coefficient, calculated on TCRB nucleotide sequences, was used to quantify repertoire sharing. Out-of-frame TCRB sequences from naive cells were analyzed to stand in for the pre-selection repertoire. TCRdb obtained this table from immuneACCESS and retained in-frame rearrangements with V and J assigned. These tables miss some clones; where compared with another copy, unresolved V genes account for less than half of the shortfall, and the remainder is unexplained. For V, J and clone size, that table is used; D and trimming come from the DNA. The sample data list around 300,000 clones, and approximately 10% of these were observed just once. Approximately 0.016% of the sample is in the top ten clones.

V is trimmed back by 3 bases and J by 0 bases, and the junction contains 5 bases that no gene match accounts for. The CDR3 holds 14 amino acids from the cysteine to the phenylalanine. Of all the DNA, just the CDR3 is kept, 42 bases in frame from base 1. In the germline V gene (reference sequence), CDR1 corresponds to GTSNPN and CDR2 to SVGIG. Each donor gave one peripheral blood draw, averaging approximately 0.12 L, which was collected into heparinised tubes. A BD FACSAria II and a panel including CD45RO, CCR7, CD25, CD127, CD95 and CD27 were used to sort naive, central memory, regulatory and stem cell-like memory CD4+ T cells. All sorted populations exceeded 95% purity. PBMCs were isolated immediately by Lymphoprep density gradient centrifugation and stained directly without culture. Samples were stained and sorted in pairs, with one healthy donor and one patient per experiment, so that batch effects were minimized.

The investigation overall reported the following: A moderate but significant shortening of TCRB CDR3 length was observed in type 1 diabetes patients in all four CD4+ subsets. Because the HLA sub-analyses included only small numbers of individuals, any influence of HLA type on TCRB rearrangement was left unresolved. Naive, central memory and regulatory TCRB repertoires appeared to be more alike among patients than among healthy donors. Patients with type 1 diabetes made fewer insertions and deleted more nucleotides at VDJ recombination sites, implying thymic rearrangement abnormalities. PCR might favor shorter templates, but patient and control samples were amplified and corrected together, so any skew would affect both groups equally. Because cDNA was sequenced instead of genomic DNA, highly expressing activated cells could be over-represented, though the groups showed no difference in activation or CD3 levels.

This TCR came from a woman in her 30s in good health. The chain employs TRBV30 and TRBJ2-7; 7 bases in the middle match TRBD2. Specimen: naive CD4+ T cells from blood. The sample's cell subset or site label, in plain terms: true naive CD4+ T cells. The DNA sequence is TGTGCCTGGAGCGTGGGAGGGGTCTCCTACGAGCAGTACTTC. It encodes CAWSVGGVSYEQYF.